The text below deals with one T cell receptor (beta chain). The target antigen is unknown. Profiling relied on immunoSEQ multiplex PCR, and the TCRdb table lists in-frame clones only, not all of them. The sample holds some 22,000 clones, 70% to 80% seen once. After expansion with viral peptide pools in the ViraFEST assay, antigen-specific CD4+ T cells were sequenced. Upon completion of about eleven days in culture, CD4+ T cells were isolated. All participants had two doses of either the BNT162b2 or mRNA-1273 vaccine. The record originates from a study of vaccination effects on CD4 cells after COVID-19. Germline CDR1 reads LNHDA; CDR2 reads SQIVND (reference sequence). The germline V and J ends were trimmed by 1 base and 5 bases, with 8 bases remaining between them. This CDR3 has 13 amino acids.

This receptor was obtained from a human donor who received a COVID-19 vaccine. The chain uses TRBV19 and TRBJ2-5; D not resolved. This specimen was CD4+ T cells from PBMCs cultured with HCoV-229E spike peptides, taken after COVID-19 vaccination. CDR3 in DNA: TGTGCCAGTAGTATAGTTCTGGATGAGACCCAGTACTTC. It translates to CASSIVLDETQYF.